Listed here is a single TCR beta chain. Profiled with immunoSEQ multiplex PCR; TCRdb holds only in-frame clones, not every one. The data contain over 10,000 clones, around 74% of them singletons. This entry comes from a study of T cells after somatic rescue of genetic block. The CDR3 consists of 16 residues. Trimming pared 0 bases from V and 7 bases from J, leaving 15 bases between. The germline CDR1 and CDR2 sequences are LNHNV and YYDKDF (reference sequence). The source material was peripheral blood mononuclear cells (PBMCs). The chain uses TRBV15 and TRBJ1-4, with D unresolved. The clonotype comes from a boy between 10 and 17 years old. For the CDR3, the DNA is TGTGCCACCAGCAGAGATCTTCTAGTTTTAACTGAAAAACTGTTTTTT. Translation gives CATSRDLLVLTEKLFF.